This TCR beta chain was identified during a study of blood T cell repertoires in COVID-19. Authors' analysis steps: Nucleated cell number was recorded as an estimate derived from reference gene primer amplification. Profiling relied on immunoSEQ multiplex PCR, and the TCRdb table lists in-frame clones only, not all of them. That table gives V, J and clone size, and the DNA gave D and trimming. The sample holds about 69,000 clones; 79% are singletons and the top ten take 47%. The V and J ends lost 10 bases and 6 bases respectively, with 18 bases between them. Looked up from germline, CDR1 is SNHLY and CDR2 is FYNNEI. This CDR3 has 13 amino acids. The sample holds a few counts of this clone.

J is TRBJ1-2 and V is TRBV2, with D possibly matching TRBD1 (6 bases). The sample was peripheral blood. The receptor comes from a human donor in a cohort sampled during active COVID-19. The CDR3 protein is CAIQTGHVDGYTF. The CDR3 region has the DNA TGTGCCATCCAGACAGGTCATGTAGATGGCTACACCTTC.